The rows below give T cell receptor beta chains drawn from one sample of a study of cytomegalovirus exposure and HLA in healthy donors. Measured with immunoSEQ multiplex PCR; TCRdb has only the in-frame clones, and not every one. The repertoire includes 200,000 to 250,000 clones, 80% to 85% of them detected once, and 0.71% sits in the top ten. The sequenced sample was PBMCs. The receptors stem from a boy aged 2 to 10 in good health and CMV-seronegative. CDR3s include the opening cysteine and the closing phenylalanine or tryptophan. D genes are given only for firm matches. Part of the rows lack a size; the others show once, few, many or a class for expanded clones.

cdr3_nt | cdr3_aa | clone_size | v_call | d_call | j_call
TGCGCCAGCAGCTTTGAGACAGGCTCCTACAATGAGCAGTTCTTC | CASSFETGSYNEQFF | - | TRBV5-1 | - | TRBJ2-1
TGTGCCAGTAGTATCACGGGGGGGCCCACAGATACGCAGTATTTT | CASSITGGPTDTQYF | - | TRBV19 | TRBD2 | TRBJ2-3
TGTGCCTGGAGAAAACAGGGGGCGCCTGTCTATGGCTACACCTTC | CAWRKQGAPVYGYTF | - | TRBV30 | TRBD1 | TRBJ1-2
TGCAGCGCCCCGGGACAGTCGAACACCGGGGAGCTGTTTTTT | CSAPGQSNTGELFF | - | TRBV29-1 | TRBD1 | TRBJ2-2
TGTGCCATCAGTGGGACTAGCCGAACTTACGAGCAGTACTTC | CAISGTSRTYEQYF | - | TRBV10-3 | TRBD2 | TRBJ2-7
TGCGCCAGCAGCCTAGCGGGAGTCCCAGATACGCAGTATTTT | CASSLAGVPDTQYF | - | TRBV5-1 | TRBD2 | TRBJ2-3
TGTGCCAGCAGCTTGTTACAGACCGTCTATGGCTACACCTTC | CASSLLQTVYGYTF | - | TRBV5-5 | - | TRBJ1-2
TGTGCCAGCAGCTTAGAGCACAGGGACTATGGCTACACCTTC | CASSLEHRDYGYTF | - | TRBV7-9 | - | TRBJ1-2
TGTGCCAGCAGTAGCGGGAGGGAGGGTGAGCAGTTCTTC | CASSSGREGEQFF | - | TRBV6-4 | TRBD2 | TRBJ2-1
TGTGCCAGCAGTCCTACCCGGTGGACAGGGGACTATGGCTACACCTTC | CASSPTRWTGDYGYTF | - | TRBV27 | TRBD1 | TRBJ1-2
TGCGCCAGCAGCCCCTTATTCCGACAGGCGAGCACAGATACGCAGTATTTT | CASSPLFRQASTDTQYF | - | TRBV5-1 | - | TRBJ2-3
TGTGCCAGCAGCCTCACAGAGAACACTGAAGCTTTCTTT | CASSLTENTEAFF | - | TRBV11-1 | - | TRBJ1-1
TGTGCCAGCAGTGAAACGGCGGGGGCTGGGGCCAACGTCCTGACTTTC | CASSETAGAGANVLTF | once | TRBV25-1 | TRBD2 | TRBJ2-6
TGTGCCAGCATTTACGGGGGAGGCTACACCTTC | CASIYGGGYTF | few | TRBV2 | - | TRBJ1-2
TGTGCCAGCAGCCAACAAGCCTGGGAGCAGTACTTC | CASSQQAWEQYF | - | TRBV14 | - | TRBJ2-7
TGTGCCAGCAGGTCTAGCGGCTACGAGCAGTACTTC | CASRSSGYEQYF | - | TRBV5-6 | TRBD2 | TRBJ2-7
TGTGCCAGCTCCGCCCAGGGAACTGGAAACACCATATATTTT | CASSAQGTGNTIYF | - | TRBV18 | - | TRBJ1-3
TGTGCCAGCAGCTCCAGCCTAGCGGGGGTTTACGAGCAGTACTTC | CASSSSLAGVYEQYF | once | TRBV7-9 | TRBD2 | TRBJ2-7
TGTGCCAGCAGCTCAGGGGTCACCGGGGAGCTGTTTTTT | CASSSGVTGELFF | - | TRBV5-4 | - | TRBJ2-2
TGTGCCCGATCCCCCGGGACAGGGGCTGGAAACACCATATATTTT | CARSPGTGAGNTIYF | - | TRBV30 | TRBD1 | TRBJ1-3
TGCGCCAGCAGCCATGGAGACAGGGACCAGCCCCAGCATTTT | CASSHGDRDQPQHF | few | TRBV5-1 | TRBD1 | TRBJ1-5
TGCAGCGTTGAAGATGATACGGGAGAGGACGAGCAGTACTTC | CSVEDDTGEDEQYF | - | TRBV29-1 | - | TRBJ2-7
TGTGCCAGCAGTAGGACAGGAATAAACACCGGGGAGCTGTTTTTT | CASSRTGINTGELFF | few | TRBV2 | TRBD1 | TRBJ2-2
TGTGCCAGCAGTGGACCGGGACAGGGGTCGGGGGAGCAGTACTTC | CASSGPGQGSGEQYF | - | TRBV6-5 | TRBD1 | TRBJ2-7
TGTGCTAGCAGCCACTCGACAGGGAGACAAGAGACCCAGTACTTC | CASSHSTGRQETQYF | - | TRBV7-7 | TRBD1 | TRBJ2-5
TGTGCCAGCAGTTTATACAAGTTGGGTCGAGGGCAGCCGAGCAATCAGCCCCAGCATTTT | CASSLYKLGRGQPSNQPQHF | - | TRBV28 | - | TRBJ1-5
TGTGCCAGCAGCGGATCGACTAGCGGACATTACAATGAGCAGTTCTTC | CASSGSTSGHYNEQFF | - | TRBV9 | TRBD2 | TRBJ2-1
TGTGCCTGGAGACCTCAGGGTTATGGCAATCAGCCCCAGCATTTT | CAWRPQGYGNQPQHF | - | TRBV30 | - | TRBJ1-5
TGTGCCTCCCAGGGAGGAGCAGGGAGGAATGAGCAGTTCTTC | CASQGGAGRNEQFF | few | TRBV10-3 | - | TRBJ2-1
TGCAGCGTTGGGGACAGGTCCAACAATGAGCAGTTCTTC | CSVGDRSNNEQFF | - | TRBV29-1 | TRBD1 | TRBJ2-1
TGCGCCAGCAGCCAAGATCGGCTAGCGGGATGGGATACGCAGTATTTT | CASSQDRLAGWDTQYF | - | TRBV4-1 | TRBD2 | TRBJ2-3
TGCGCCAGCAGCCTGGCGGACAGGACTAATGAAAAACTGTTTTTT | CASSLADRTNEKLFF | - | TRBV5-1 | TRBD1 | TRBJ1-4
TGTGCCAGCAGCCCCCGTGTGCAGGGGAATAGCGAGACCCAGTACTTC | CASSPRVQGNSETQYF | - | TRBV4-2 | - | TRBJ2-5
TGCGCCAGCAGCTTGGACCGGGGACTAACTGAAGCTTTCTTT | CASSLDRGLTEAFF | - | TRBV5-1 | - | TRBJ1-1
TGTGCCAGCAGCTCCCGGGACAGCTTCTACAATGAGCAGTTCTTC | CASSSRDSFYNEQFF | once | TRBV13 | TRBD1 | TRBJ2-1
TGTGCCAGCAGCGTAACCCAGGTTTACACCGGGGAGCTGTTTTTT | CASSVTQVYTGELFF | - | TRBV9 | - | TRBJ2-2
TGTGCCAGTAGTATATTGCAGTGGACAGGGCCGAACACTGAAGCTTTCTTT | CASSILQWTGPNTEAFF | - | TRBV19 | TRBD1 | TRBJ1-1
TGTGCCAGCAGTTTATCGTCTCGCGGATCCTCGGGGCAGTACTTC | CASSLSSRGSSGQYF | - | TRBV27 | - | TRBJ2-7
TGTGCCAGCAGCTTCTCAGGCAATGAGCAGTTCTTC | CASSFSGNEQFF | - | TRBV7-9 | - | TRBJ2-1
TGTGCCAGCAGCTTAATTAAAGAGACCCAGTACTTC | CASSLIKETQYF | - | TRBV7-9 | - | TRBJ2-5
TGTGCCTGGAGTGTAACAGGGGGGCCCACAGATACGCAGTATTTT | CAWSVTGGPTDTQYF | - | TRBV30 | TRBD1 | TRBJ2-3
TGTGCCAGCAGCCCTTCGACAGGGGCGTTTGAAAAACTGTTTTTT | CASSPSTGAFEKLFF | - | TRBV9 | TRBD1 | TRBJ1-4